The present T cell receptor beta chain was sequenced within a study of T cells after yellow fever vaccination. General study results and limits: Booster samples showed a return of most primary-vaccination clones (about 97% CD4, approximately 88% CD8). Secondary responses were weaker yet peaked faster, day 5 versus 15.

The sample holds many counts of this clonotype. The antigen remains unidentified. This CDR3 comprises 11 residues. Trimming took off 5 bases at V and 8 bases at J, with 7 bases between the two ends. Via MiXCR, TCRdb re-called the 5' RACE reads, giving one row per CDR3 protein. Of approximately 160,000 distinct CDR3 sequences listed, approximately 6.2% were seen once; the top ten hold about 2.8%. The gene calls are TRBV12-3 or TRBV12-4 and TRBJ2-1; a possible D gene is TRBD1 (5 bases). The sequencing used CD4+ T cells sorted from PBMCs, collected on the day of the first yellow fever vaccination. This TCR came from a man between 18 and 35 years old who received the YFV17D yellow fever vaccine. The CDR3 protein is CASSRTHEQFF. As DNA, the CDR3 is TGTGCCAGCAGTAGGACACATGAGCAGTTCTTC.